The 4 T cell receptor beta chains below were found in one sample sequenced in a study of shared clonotypes between healthy human individuals. The method was immunoSEQ multiplex PCR; TCRdb's version includes in-frame clones alone and lacks a portion of them. The sample records roughly 810,000 clones, about 96% being singletons. Naive CD8 cells comprised CD45RO-negative, CCR7-positively selected cells, excluding terminally differentiated effector memory CD45RA+ cells. The material sequenced was naive CD8+ T cells sorted from blood. These receptors were obtained from a man aged 30 to 45 in good health.

The V and J genes are TRBV27 and TRBJ1-2, with D unclear. The CDR3 covers 15 residues. The V gene lost 0 bases and the J gene lost 7 bases, with 15 bases spanning the gap. Germline CDR1 reads MNHEY; CDR2 reads SMNVEV (reference sequence). CDR3 nucleotides: TGTGCCAGCAGTTTATCACCCTGGGCGGGTCGTGGCTACACCTTC. This encodes CASSLSPWAGRGYTF.

The genes are TRBV7-9 and TRBJ2-2; 11 nucleotides line up with TRBD1. Germline values: CDR1 SEHNR, CDR2 FQNEAQ (reference sequence). Trimming took 4 bases from V and 6 from J; bases not matched to a gene: 4. The CDR3 is 15 residues long. The CDR3 DNA sequence: TGTGCCAGCAGCTCCGCGGGACAGGGGGCCGGGGAGCTGTTTTTT. Amino acid sequence: CASSSAGQGAGELFF.

CDR3 nucleotide sequence: TGCAGCGTTGACGGTGTTGGACAGATGTCTGCAAATGAGCAGTTCTTC. Protein: CSVDGVGQMSANEQFF. This sequence joins TRBV29-1 and TRBJ2-1, with a tentative D call TRBD1 (6 bases). Germline V gene data show CDR1 as SQVTM and CDR2 as ANQGSEA. V gave up 3 bases and J gave up 7 bases, with 22 bases separating them. CDR3 size: 16 residues.

The gene calls are TRBV6-1 and TRBJ2-7, with 8 bases aligning to TRBD1. After removal of 7 bases from V and 3 bases from J, the junction contained 8 bases not matched to a gene. Germline V lookup: CDR1 MNHNS, CDR2 SASEGT. There are 14 residues in the CDR3. The CDR3 spells CASTPRGPSYEQYF. CDR3 bases: TGTGCCAGCACACCCAGGGGGCCGAGCTACGAGCAGTACTTC.